These T cell receptor beta chains were read from a single sample in a study of cytomegalovirus exposure and HLA in healthy donors. Sequenced by immunoSEQ multiplex PCR; TCRdb stores in-frame clones only, minus some. The table has around 150,000 clones, about 76% seen once. Sequencing used PBMCs. Receptors originate from a woman in her thirties or forties in good health and CMV-seronegative. Both conserved end residues are part of each CDR3. Fields, in order: J gene, V gene, CDR3 protein.

j_call: TRBJ1-4
v_call: TRBV28
cdr3_aa: CASSFEVLSTNEKLFF

j_call: TRBJ1-5
v_call: TRBV5-1
cdr3_aa: CASSLGQGVNQPQHF

j_call: TRBJ1-1
v_call: TRBV10-3
cdr3_aa: CAIMRQSNTEAFF

j_call: TRBJ1-5
v_call: TRBV6-5
cdr3_aa: CASRTGIQPQHF

j_call: TRBJ2-1
v_call: TRBV4-2
cdr3_aa: CASSPGSGENNEQFF

j_call: TRBJ1-1
v_call: TRBV30
cdr3_aa: CAWSDGGRTEAFF

j_call: TRBJ2-5
v_call: TRBV6-1
cdr3_aa: CASSSGQGVLETQYF

j_call: TRBJ1-1
v_call: TRBV4-3
cdr3_aa: CASSLQDTGTLNTEAFF

j_call: TRBJ2-7
v_call: TRBV4-2
cdr3_aa: CASSQGLGLYEQYF

j_call: TRBJ2-7
v_call: TRBV7-6
cdr3_aa: CASSSENFGTGLYEQYF

j_call: TRBJ1-2
v_call: TRBV2
cdr3_aa: CASSPLLDRGNYGYTF

j_call: TRBJ1-1
v_call: TRBV11-2
cdr3_aa: CASSLGRDRSGGNTEAFF